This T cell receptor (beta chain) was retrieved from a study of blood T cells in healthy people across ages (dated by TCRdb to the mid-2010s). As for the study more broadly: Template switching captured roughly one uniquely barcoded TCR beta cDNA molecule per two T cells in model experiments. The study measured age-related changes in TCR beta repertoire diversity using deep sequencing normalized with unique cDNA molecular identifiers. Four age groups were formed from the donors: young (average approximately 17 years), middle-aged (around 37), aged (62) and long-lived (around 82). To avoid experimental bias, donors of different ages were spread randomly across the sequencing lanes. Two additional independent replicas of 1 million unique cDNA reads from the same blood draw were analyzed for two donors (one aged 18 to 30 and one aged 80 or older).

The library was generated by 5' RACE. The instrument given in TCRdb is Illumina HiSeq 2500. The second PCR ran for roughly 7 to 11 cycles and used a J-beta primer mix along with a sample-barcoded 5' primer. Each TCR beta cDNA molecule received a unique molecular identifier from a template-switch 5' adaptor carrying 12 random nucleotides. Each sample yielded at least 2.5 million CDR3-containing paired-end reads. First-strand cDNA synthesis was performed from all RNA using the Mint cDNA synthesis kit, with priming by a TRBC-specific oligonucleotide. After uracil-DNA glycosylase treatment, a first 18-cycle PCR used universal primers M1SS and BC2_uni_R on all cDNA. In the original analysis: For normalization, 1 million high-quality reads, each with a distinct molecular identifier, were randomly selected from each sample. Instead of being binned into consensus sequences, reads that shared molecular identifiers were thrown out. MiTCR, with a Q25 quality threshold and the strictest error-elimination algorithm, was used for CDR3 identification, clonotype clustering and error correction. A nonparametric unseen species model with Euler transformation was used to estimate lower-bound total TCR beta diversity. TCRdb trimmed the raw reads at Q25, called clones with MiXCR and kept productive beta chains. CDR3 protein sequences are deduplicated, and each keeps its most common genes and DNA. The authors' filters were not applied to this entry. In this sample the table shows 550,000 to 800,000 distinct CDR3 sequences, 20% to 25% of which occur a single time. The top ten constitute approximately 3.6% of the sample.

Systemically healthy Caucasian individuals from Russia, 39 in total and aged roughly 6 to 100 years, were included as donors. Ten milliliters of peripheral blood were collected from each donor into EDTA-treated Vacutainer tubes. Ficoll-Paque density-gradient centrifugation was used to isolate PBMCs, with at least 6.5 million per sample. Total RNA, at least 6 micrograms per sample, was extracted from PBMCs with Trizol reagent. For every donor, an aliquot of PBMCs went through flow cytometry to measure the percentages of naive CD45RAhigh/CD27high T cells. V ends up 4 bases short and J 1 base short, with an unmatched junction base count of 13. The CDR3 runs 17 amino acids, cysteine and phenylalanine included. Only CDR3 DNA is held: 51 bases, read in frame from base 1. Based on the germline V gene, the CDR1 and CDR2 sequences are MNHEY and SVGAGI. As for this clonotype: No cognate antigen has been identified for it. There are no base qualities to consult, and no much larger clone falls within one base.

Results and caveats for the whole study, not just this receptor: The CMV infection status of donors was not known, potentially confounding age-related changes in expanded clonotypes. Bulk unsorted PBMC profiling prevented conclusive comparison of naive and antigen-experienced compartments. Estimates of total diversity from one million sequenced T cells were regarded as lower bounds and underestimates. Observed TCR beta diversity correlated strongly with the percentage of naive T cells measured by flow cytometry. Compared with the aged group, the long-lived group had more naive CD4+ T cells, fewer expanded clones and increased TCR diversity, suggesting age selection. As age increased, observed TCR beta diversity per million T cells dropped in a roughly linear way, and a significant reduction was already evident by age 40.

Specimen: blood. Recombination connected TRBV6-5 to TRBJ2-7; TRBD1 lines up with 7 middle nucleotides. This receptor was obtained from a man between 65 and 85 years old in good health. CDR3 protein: CASSSRPGQPKSYEQYF. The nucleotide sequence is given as TGTGCCAGCAGTTCCAGACCGGGACAGCCTAAGTCCTACGAGCAGTACTTC.